This paragraph reports one T cell receptor beta chain. Germline CDR1 WSHSY, CDR2 SAAADI. The CDR3 has 15 amino acids. Trimming removed 6 bases from V and 8 bases from J; junction bases left unmatched: 8. The entry originates in a study of blood T cell repertoires in COVID-19. Libraries were prepared by immunoSEQ multiplex PCR; TCRdb keeps only in-frame clonotypes and omits some of them. In the table there are approximately 170,000 clones, more than 90% of which are singletons. The chain is built from TRBV10-2 and TRBJ2-5; 14 nucleotides line up with TRBD2. The source material was peripheral blood. This TCR was sampled from a man between 60 and 70 years old with active or convalescent COVID-19. The CDR3 sequence: CASRGLAGGQGTQYF. DNA of the CDR3: TGCGCCAGCAGAGGACTAGCGGGGGGACAAGGAACCCAGTACTTC.